This T cell receptor (beta chain) derives from a study of OX40 agonist ivuxolimab in advanced cancers. Study overall: In this trial design, patients received ivuxolimab intravenously at 0.01 to 10 mg/kg every 2 weeks. Prior anti-PD-1, anti-PD-L1 or anti-CTLA-4 therapy was allowed; around 43% had some. Three individuals attained partial responses, comprising one hepatocellular carcinoma case and two cutaneous melanoma cases.

Germline V gene data show CDR1 as ENHRY and CDR2 as SYGVKD. Trimming stripped 9 bases from V and 3 bases from J, with 20 bases between. The CDR3 is 15 amino acids. The assay was immunoSEQ multiplex PCR, and TCRdb's table has in-frame clones only and misses some. The sample shows approximately 77,000 clones, 70% to 90% of them seen only once. Peripheral blood came from all dose cohorts at three timepoints. The chain links TRBV10-3 to TRBJ1-2; unclear D gene. The source of this sequence is an adult with an advanced solid tumor such as melanoma, head and neck, liver or kidney cancer. This sample comprised CD4+ or CD8+ T cells sorted from blood, obtained in a trial of the OX40 agonist ivuxolimab. CDR3 bases: TGTGCCATTTACGATTCGGGGAAGCCCTACTATGGCTACACCTTC. Translation: CAIYDSGKPYYGYTF.